This T cell receptor (beta chain) was recovered during a study of blood T cell repertoires in COVID-19. As for the study in general: There were acute and convalescent COVID-19 samples, and they came from the United States, Italy and Spain. Sources were T cells, B-cell-depleted T cells, or PBMCs; the material itself was cDNA or gDNA.

In the original workflow: The authors estimated nucleated cell counts from reference gene primer amplification. TCRdb's table, derived via immunoSEQ multiplex PCR, lists solely in-frame clones and lacks some. V, J and clone size reflect that table, while D and trimming were determined from the DNA. The data show over 200,000 clones, with 70% to 85% seen just once and around 2% held by the top ten. V shed 5 bases and J shed 3 bases, with 20 bases lying between them. The CDR3 runs to 16 residues. Germline loops: CDR1 LNHDA, CDR2 SQIVND (reference sequence). The V call is TRBV19, the J call TRBJ2-7, with D maybe TRBD1 (5 bases). This receptor was taken from a man aged 35-49 years who had recovered from COVID-19. The specimen sequenced was peripheral blood. The DNA of the CDR3 is TGTGCCAGTAGTCCCCGGTTGTGGCAGGGCGGCTACGAGCAGTACTTC. Translation: CASSPRLWQGGYEQYF.